The T cell receptor beta chain described here comes from a study of shared clonotypes between healthy human individuals. Study summary: The cohort had a couple of women and a few men, ages 18 to 49.

Authors' data handling: Quality scores were absent from the junction-only immunoSEQ sequences, so filtering differed. The table came from immunoSEQ multiplex PCR; TCRdb's copy has only in-frame clones and leaves some out. V and J calls plus clone size are reproduced from that table; the DNA served to infer D and trimming. Among fewer than 600,000 clones, roughly four fifths were seen once, and the ten largest hold approximately 12%. This CDR3 is built from 13 residues. J lost 4 bases, V lost 6 bases, and 5 bases had no gene match. Germline-derived CDR1 and CDR2 are MNHEY and SMNVEV (reference sequence). About 90 million PBMCs were counted before genomic DNA extraction.

This receptor was taken from a woman aged 40 to 50 in good health. Some clones in this sample may be carry-over from other donors' samples. This sequence joins TRBV27 and TRBJ2-7; 8 bases match TRBD2. The sequenced sample consisted of PBMCs. CDR3 sequence reads: CASRGTSLYEQYF. Here the CDR3 DNA reads TGTGCCAGCAGAGGGACTAGTCTATACGAGCAGTACTTC.